The 10 T cell receptor beta chains below come from one sample, sequenced in a study of CD8+ T cells in alopecia areata. The sequencing template was cDNA reverse transcribed from extracted RNA. The method was immunoSEQ multiplex PCR; TCRdb's version includes in-frame clones alone and lacks a portion of them. The data hold 120,000 or so clones, with 45% to 50% observed a single time. Sequenced input: NKG2D-low CD8+ T cells sorted from blood. The receptor set was obtained from a human donor with alopecia areata.

This clone occurred a few times. In DNA form, the CDR3 reads TGCAGCGTTGATAGGCTAGCGGGAGGGAAAGAGACCCAGTACTTC. Protein sequence: CSVDRLAGGKETQYF. V and J are TRBV29-1 and TRBJ2-5; 12 bases fit TRBD2. V was clipped by 3 bases and J by 3 bases; unmatched bases: 5. The germline V gene encodes CDR1 SQVTM and CDR2 ANQGSEA. The CDR3 is 15 amino acids. Filled out from reference TRBV29-1 and TRBJ2-5, the complete variable domain reads SAVISQKPSRDICQRGTSLTIQCQVDSQVTMMFWYRQQPGQSLTLIATANQGSEATYESGFVIDKFPISRPNLTFSTLTVSNMSPEDSSIYLCSVDRLAGGKETQYFGPGTRLLVL.

This chain links TRBV23-1 with TRBJ1-2; 10 bases agree with TRBD1. TRBV23-1 is labeled an ORF, and its function is uncertain. Trimming at V came to 3 bases and at J to 8 bases, leaving 6 bases not matched to a gene. The CDR3 totals 14 residues. The chain's CDR3 is CASSQAGTGEGYTF. DNA of the CDR3: TGCGCCAGCAGTCAGGCCGGGACAGGGGAAGGCTACACCTTC.

V gene TRBV29-1 combines with J gene TRBJ1-2; D call uncertain. Germline loops: CDR1 SQVTM, CDR2 ANQGSEA. Trimming took off 1 base at V and 2 bases at J, with 17 bases between the two ends. This CDR3 comprises 16 residues. CDR3 protein: CSVEGVGLVENYGYTF. Here the CDR3 DNA reads TGCAGCGTTGAAGGGGTGGGTTTAGTCGAAAACTATGGCTACACCTTC.

Notes on this clone: The sample contains more than one DNA sequence encoding this CDR3. The CDR3 protein is CASSLAGTDGYTF. In DNA, the CDR3 is TGCGCCAGCAGCTTGGCAGGGACAGATGGCTACACCTTC. This sequence joins TRBV5-1 and TRBJ1-2; 7 bases map to TRBD1. CDR3 length: 13 residues. The J segment lost 6 bases and the V segment lost 0 bases, leaving 2 bases of the junction unmatched. Germline V gene lookup returns CDR1 SGHRS and CDR2 YFSETQ.

The chain employs TRBV29-1 and TRBJ2-2; 8 nucleotides agree with TRBD1. The CDR3 totals 16 residues. Germline V lookup: CDR1 SQVTM, CDR2 ANQGSEA. Unmatched junction bases numbered 8, after V lost 1 base and J lost 4 bases. The CDR3 nucleotides read TGCAGCGTTGAAGGCACCGGGACAGGAGGCACCGGGGAGCTGTTTTTT. Amino acid sequence: CSVEGTGTGGTGELFF.

A remark on this clone: Because the CDR3 is missing its conserved closing phenylalanine or tryptophan, this is likely a read error. The limits of the CDR3 on the DNA are not certain, so only TCRdb's listed CDR3 is given. This chain connects TRBV30 to TRBJ2-4; the table's D call, TRBD1, was not checked against the DNA. Looked up from germline, CDR1 is GTSNPN and CDR2 is SVGIG (reference sequence). Inclusive of both ends, the CDR3 amounts to 12 amino acids. CDR3 sequence: CAWSSDTEPTVL.

The chain has TRBV30 and TRBJ1-5; D gene unclear. V was shortened by 3 bases and J by 1 base, with 7 bases between the two germline ends. Per germline, CDR1 GTSNPN and CDR2 SVGIG (reference sequence). The CDR3 has 13 amino acids. CDR3 DNA sequence: TGTGCCTGGAGATGGCAGAGCAATCAGCCCCAGCATTTT. Translating gives CAWRWQSNQPQHF.

The chain links TRBV2 to TRBJ2-7, with no clear D. V lost 2 bases and J lost 10, with 9 bases in between. Germline CDR1 reads SNHLY; CDR2 reads FYNNEI. This CDR3 comprises 11 residues. CDR3 bases: TGTGCCAGCAGTGAAATATTAGTTCAGTACTTC. Amino acid sequence: CASSEILVQYF.

Only a few counts were recorded for this clone. Other nucleotide sequences from this sample produce the same CDR3. J is TRBJ1-1 and V is TRBV29-1; D not resolved. The germline V gene has CDR1 SQVTM and CDR2 ANQGSEA. The CDR3 has 11 residues. V was trimmed by 4 bases and J by 1 base, leaving 4 bases between them. CDR3 residues: CSVGENTEAFF. CDR3 nucleotide sequence: TGCAGCGTTGGCGAGAACACTGAAGCTTTCTTT.

The V and J genes are TRBV29-1 and TRBJ1-4, with D maybe TRBD1 (5 bases). Trimming pared 1 base from V and 5 bases from J, leaving 5 bases between. The V gene's germline CDR1 is SQVTM and CDR2 ANQGSEA. The CDR3 is 12 amino acids. CDR3 DNA sequence: TGCAGCGTTGAAGGGGGGAATGAAAAACTGTTTTTT. Translating gives CSVEGGNEKLFF.